A selection of T cell receptor beta chains follows, all from one sample in a study of shared T cell receptors in the human thymus. Sequencing was performed with immunoSEQ multiplex PCR; in TCRdb, only in-frame clones are kept and a portion is missing. The sample includes some 660,000 clones, around 87% of them seen just once. The data also belong to a second study, concerning human thymus T cells.

Sequencing was done on a sample of thymocytes. Receptor source: a boy in the first two years of life with a congenital heart defect. The conserved cysteine and the conserved F or W are not part of the CDR3 here. A D gene is named only where the DNA matches it firmly. Clone sizes are given selectively: once, few, many, or a class where the clone is expanded.

TRBD2,TRBV28,TRBJ2-5,-,ASTTPETGGGETQY
-,TRBV27,TRBJ2-5,-,ASGIGASRETQY
-,TRBV27,TRBJ1-4,few,ASRPSQSTGEKLF
-,TRBV27,TRBJ1-1,-,ASSSTTSTEDRTSNTEAF
-,TRBV6-5,TRBJ2-7,once,ASSYSSGDTYEQY
-,TRBV6-5,TRBJ1-4,-,ASSYSKTAWAEKLF
TRBD2,TRBV30,TRBJ2-5,-,AWSVLGLAALEYQETQY
-,TRBV28,TRBJ1-1,-,ASTPLDRSLNTEAF
TRBD2,TRBV7-7,TRBJ2-3,-,ASSSGLATDTQY
-,TRBV5-4,TRBJ1-2,-,ASSLITGIGGYT
TRBD1,TRBV2,TRBJ2-5,-,ASSFGTGQTQY
-,TRBV29-1,TRBJ2-1,-,SVEPRISSGAFHYNEQF
TRBD1,TRBV4-3,TRBJ1-5,-,ASSPHRDRGRGGQH
-,TRBV30,TRBJ2-7,-,AWSVRGQYEQY
TRBD2,TRBV6-5,TRBJ2-1,-,ASSYSKTSRIIEQF
-,TRBV28,TRBJ1-5,-,ASSARVGQPQH
TRBD2,TRBV6-1,TRBJ2-2,-,ASSDAGGITGELF
-,TRBV11-2,TRBJ1-4,-,ASSSDPGATNEKLF
TRBD2,TRBV28,TRBJ2-1,-,ASSLFQKGTSYNEQF
TRBD1,TRBV30,TRBJ1-6,-,AWRGDNPGGSYNSPLH
TRBD2,TRBV19,TRBJ2-7,-,ASSMAGLAGFHEQY
-,TRBV5-6,TRBJ1-3,-,ASSLAGANSGNTIY
-,TRBV4-3,TRBJ1-1,-,ASSQDRQNTEAF
-,TRBV5-6,TRBJ2-7,-,ASSSRRGETYEQY
TRBD1,TRBV29-1,TRBJ1-2,once,SVDDRGDGYT
TRBD2,TRBV5-5,TRBJ2-7,-,ASSLASGSYEQY
-,TRBV21-1,TRBJ1-6,-,ASPRWGVSPLH
TRBD2,TRBV5-6,TRBJ2-2,-,ASSSRTSGITGELF
TRBD1,TRBV14,TRBJ1-2,-,ASSSSPTRLRTGHYGYT
-,TRBV29-1,TRBJ2-2,-,SVRTLRPGELF
-,TRBV28,TRBJ1-2,-,ASSPTGAFYGYT
TRBD1,TRBV2,TRBJ2-7,-,ASSEDSSTGTGRYEQY
-,TRBV28,TRBJ1-2,-,ASYPGFHYGYT
TRBD2,TRBV4-3,TRBJ2-5,-,ASSQEFRAGGRETQY
TRBD1,TRBV5-6,TRBJ2-7,-,ASSLVPRGLRYEQY
TRBD1,TRBV7-2,TRBJ2-7,-,ASSSQMADRVYEQY
-,TRBV5-6,TRBJ1-1,-,ASSFSWEDTEAF
-,TRBV5-4,TRBJ1-6,-,ASSFQGGNNSPLH
-,TRBV5-1,TRBJ2-5,-,ASMRFETQY
-,TRBV10-1,TRBJ1-6,-,ASSESCAQEAYNSPLH
-,TRBV28,TRBJ2-2,-,ASSLADTQTRTGELF
-,TRBV21-1,TRBJ1-5,-,ASSKRWRGLGNQPQH
TRBD1,TRBV19,TRBJ1-2,-,ASTPLTGDRMYGYT
-,TRBV28,TRBJ2-5,few,ASSFSAGETQY
-,TRBV28,TRBJ1-5,-,ASSLRGWGGNQPQH
-,TRBV27,TRBJ2-7,-,ASSRSGSSYEQY